The 31 T cell receptor beta chains reported below all come from one sample, sequenced in a study of control samples from healthy donors and cancer patients. Sequenced by immunoSEQ multiplex PCR; TCRdb stores in-frame clones only, minus some. In the table there are under 200,000 clones, 96% of which are singletons. The sample consisted of blood. These TCRs come from a woman aged 25 to 39 in good health.

The rearrangement links TRBV6-1 to TRBJ2-1, with no clear D. CDR1 MNHNS and CDR2 SASEGT come from the germline V gene. V lost 6 bases and J 7 bases, leaving 13 bases between the germline ends. CDR3 length: 13 amino acids. The CDR3 region is CASRVMGRNEQFF. The DNA for the CDR3 is TGTGCCAGCAGAGTTATGGGAAGGAATGAGCAGTTCTTC.

V usage is TRBV12-3 or TRBV12-4 and J usage is TRBJ1-2, with TRBD1 as a possible D gene (5 bases). CDR3 length: 13 amino acids. V was pared by 6 bases and J by 4 bases, with 12 bases between. CDR3: CASSRDASYGYTF. CDR3 in DNA: TGTGCCAGCAGCCGGGACGCAAGCTATGGCTACACCTTC.

The CDR3 reads CASSMNGALTYEQYF. As DNA, the CDR3 is TGTGCCAGCAGTATGAATGGGGCCCTTACCTACGAGCAGTACTTC. This chain joins TRBV28 and TRBJ2-7; tentatively, D is TRBD1 (5 bases). The germline V gene encodes CDR1 MDHEN and CDR2 SYDVKM. CDR3 length equals 15 residues. V was cut by 5 bases and J by 2 bases, with 16 bases left in between.

The chain recombines TRBV9 with TRBJ2-4; D possibly corresponds to TRBD2 (5 bases). CDR3 length: 17 amino acids. The germline gives CDR1 SGDLS, CDR2 YYNGEE. Trimming took 0 bases from V and 1 from J, leaving 14 bases between them. The CDR3 bases are TGTGCCAGCAGCGTAGATCCGAGGGCTGAGGCCAAAAACATTCAGTACTTC. It encodes CASSVDPRAEAKNIQYF.

The gene calls are TRBV10-3 and TRBJ2-7, with 7 bases aligning to TRBD1. The ends lost 3 bases at V and 5 bases at J; junction bases unmatched: 10. Germline V gives CDR1 ENHRY, CDR2 SYGVKD. The CDR3 runs 15 residues. CDR3 nucleotide sequence: TGTGCCATCAGTGATCCGATGACAGGGTTGCACGAGCAGTACTTC. Translation: CAISDPMTGLHEQYF.

This sequence joins TRBV18 and TRBJ2-1, with 9 bases aligning to TRBD2. The CDR3 runs 15 residues. The junction had 7 bases not matched to a gene; V was cut back by 5 bases and J by 5 bases. The V gene's germline CDR1 is KGHSH and CDR2 LQKENI. The chain's CDR3 is CASSDLAGRNNEQFF. The CDR3 DNA is TGTGCCAGCTCAGATCTAGCGGGACGAAACAATGAGCAGTTCTTC.

The CDR3 DNA is TGCGCCAGCAGGTTGACTTCAACTAATGAAAAACTGTTTTTT. It yields the protein CASRLTSTNEKLFF. The rearrangement joins TRBV5-1 to TRBJ1-4, with D unclear. The CDR3 length is 14 residues. Trimming shortened V by 5 bases and J by 0 bases, and 8 bases separated the two germline ends. Per germline, CDR1 SGHRS and CDR2 YFSETQ.

V is TRBV19 and J is TRBJ1-1; perhaps TRBD1 as D (5 bases). The germline CDR1 and CDR2 sequences are LNHDA and SQIVND (reference sequence). V was shortened by 1 base and J by 6 bases, with 9 bases between the two germline ends. The CDR3 totals 13 residues. CDR3 sequence (DNA): TGTGCCAGTAGTATAGTCCCCAGGGCTGAAGCTTTCTTT. Protein sequence: CASSIVPRAEAFF.

In its sample, this clone was seen once. V and J are TRBV28 and TRBJ2-1; maybe TRBD1 (5 bases). Trimming cost V 2 bases and J 2 bases, with 10 bases left between them. Germline V gives CDR1 MDHEN, CDR2 SYDVKM. The CDR3 length is 15 residues. CDR3 sequence (DNA): TGTGCCAGCAGTTTAGACTCGACAGCCTACAATGAGCAGTTCTTC. Translation: CASSLDSTAYNEQFF.

The chain joins TRBV5-4 to TRBJ1-6; 8 bases are shared with TRBD1. Germline CDR1 reads SGHNT; CDR2 reads YYREEE (reference sequence). The ends lost 4 bases at V and 2 bases at J; junction bases unmatched: 2. The CDR3 contains 15 residues. CDR3 coding DNA: TGTGCCAGCAGCGTGACAGGGGCCTATAATTCACCCCTCCACTTT. Its protein product is CASSVTGAYNSPLHF.

The chain has TRBV2 and TRBJ1-1, with D possibly matching TRBD1 (5 bases). V gave up 6 bases and J gave up 7 bases, with 12 bases separating them. Germline V lookup: CDR1 SNHLY, CDR2 FYNNEI. The length of the CDR3 is 12 residues. CDR3 nucleotides: TGTGCCAGCAGCCAGGGTCCCCTTGAAGCTTTCTTT. It translates to CASSQGPLEAFF.

The V call is TRBV7-8, the J call TRBJ1-6; no clear D gene. Per the germline V gene, CDR1 is SGHVS and CDR2 is FQNEAQ. Trimming pared 3 bases from V and 11 bases from J, leaving 8 bases between. The CDR3 covers 12 residues. CDR3 nucleotide sequence: TGTGCCAGCAGCTTGGCGACAACACCCCTCCACTTT. As protein: CASSLATTPLHF.

V and J are TRBV30 and TRBJ2-2; 11 bases map to TRBD2. The J segment lost 1 base and the V segment lost 0 bases, leaving 4 bases of the junction unmatched. The CDR3 is 17 residues long. Germline V lookup: CDR1 GTSNPN, CDR2 SVGIG (reference sequence). CDR3 protein: CAWSVRLAGGNTGELFF. For the CDR3, the DNA is TGTGCCTGGAGTGTACGCCTAGCGGGGGGGAACACCGGGGAGCTGTTTTTT.

The chain has TRBV25-1 and TRBJ1-2, with D possibly TRBD1 on 6 matching bases. The CDR3 totals 16 residues. V was cut by 1 base and J by 0 bases, with 12 bases left in between. The germline CDR1 and CDR2 sequences are MGHDK and SYGVNS. The CDR3 region is CASSESQTGTNYGYTF. CDR3 in DNA: TGTGCCAGCAGTGAATCCCAGACAGGAACTAACTATGGCTACACCTTC.

The genes are TRBV11-3 and TRBJ2-1; D might be TRBD2 (6 bases). From germline, CDR1 is SGHNT and CDR2 YENEEA. The CDR3 consists of 12 residues. The V end was cut by 1 base, the J end by 8 bases, with 6 bases between. CDR3 in amino acids: CASSLGGDEQFF. Here the CDR3 DNA reads TGTGCCAGCAGCTTAGGCGGGGATGAGCAGTTCTTC.

The chain links TRBV20-1 to TRBJ1-1; 7 nucleotides line up with TRBD1. Germline lookup yields CDR1 DFQATT and CDR2 SNEGSKA (reference sequence). After removal of 7 bases from V and 1 base from J, the junction contained 0 bases not matched to a gene. The CDR3 extends over 11 amino acids. CDR3 loop: CSGQGNTEAFF. CDR3 DNA sequence: TGCAGTGGACAGGGGAACACTGAAGCTTTCTTT.

The rearrangement uses TRBV19 and TRBJ2-1; D unresolved. The V end lost 7 bases, the J end lost 0 bases, and 13 bases lay between the germline ends. Germline CDR1 and CDR2: LNHDA and SQIVND (reference sequence). This CDR3 has 15 residues. The CDR3 spells CASTKHSLSYNEQFF. DNA of the CDR3: TGTGCCAGTACCAAACACAGCCTCTCCTACAATGAGCAGTTCTTC. The whole variable domain, remainder taken from reference TRBV19 and TRBJ2-1, is DGGITQSPKYLFRKEGQNVTLSCEQNLNHDAMYWYRQDPGQGLRLIYYSQIVNDFQKGDIAEGYSVSREKKESFPLTVTSAQKNPTAFYLCASTKHSLSYNEQFFGPGTRLTVL.

The CDR3: CASSESITKEQYF. CDR3 DNA: TGCGCCAGCAGTGAGTCAATTACCAAGGAGCAGTACTTC. The V and J genes are TRBV10-1 and TRBJ2-7; no clear D gene. This CDR3 has 13 amino acids. The germline V gene has CDR1 WNHNN and CDR2 SYGVQD (reference sequence). The germline V and J ends were trimmed by 0 bases and 7 bases, with 10 bases remaining between them.

This chain joins TRBV28 and TRBJ1-1; weak D call: TRBD1 (6 bases). Trimming took off 6 bases at V and 7 bases at J, with 21 bases between the two ends. The V gene's germline CDR1 is MDHEN and CDR2 SYDVKM. The length of the CDR3 is 15 residues. The CDR3 DNA follows: TGTGCCAGCAGCGCTAAGGGGGGGCAAAGAATTGAAGCTTTCTTT. It encodes CASSAKGGQRIEAFF.

The J gene is TRBJ2-2, the V gene TRBV6-6; D may be TRBD2 (5 bases). Between the trimmed V and J ends, which lost 5 bases and 8 bases, there was a span of 15 bases. In germline, CDR1 is MNHNY, CDR2 SVGAGI (reference sequence). The CDR3 totals 14 residues. CDR3 amino acids: CASSPYGVTGELFF. CDR3 in DNA: TGTGCCAGCAGTCCCTACGGGGTAACAGGGGAGCTGTTTTTT.

The chain employs TRBV2 and TRBJ1-5; the match to TRBD1 covers 7 bases. Germline loops: CDR1 SNHLY, CDR2 FYNNEI. V shed 5 bases and J 2 bases; nucleotides not matched to a gene: 3. The CDR3 totals 14 residues. The CDR3 is CASSPTGGNQPQHF. The CDR3 coding sequence is TGTGCCAGCAGTCCTACAGGGGGCAATCAGCCCCAGCATTTT.

J is TRBJ2-2 and V is TRBV4-2; possibly TRBD1 or TRBD2 for D (5 bases each). The CDR3 is 13 amino acids. Germline values: CDR1 LGHNA, CDR2 YNFKEQ. V dropped 4 bases and J dropped 6 bases, with 9 bases sitting between them. CDR3 DNA sequence: TGTGCCAGCAGCCGCTGGGGGTCCGGGGAGCTGTTTTTT. This encodes CASSRWGSGELFF.

This rearrangement joins TRBV30 to TRBJ2-2; possibly TRBD1 for D (5 bases). The J call may not be correct, given that the DNA end is closer to TRBJ1-3. CDR1 is GTSNPN and CDR2 is SVGIG in the germline V gene (reference sequence). There are 13 residues in the CDR3. CDR3 in amino acids: CASRTSSGNTIYF. The CDR3 DNA sequence: TGTGCCTCCAGGACATCCTCTGGAAACACCATATATTTT.

J is TRBJ1-2 and V is TRBV28; D ambiguous. Trimming removed 6 bases at V and 2 bases at J, with 10 bases between. Germline V lookup: CDR1 MDHEN, CDR2 SYDVKM. The CDR3 runs 13 residues. CDR3 in amino acids: CASSRWGNYGYTF. The CDR3 coding sequence is TGTGCCAGCAGCCGGTGGGGAAACTATGGCTACACCTTC.

The chain combines TRBV18 with TRBJ2-1; D not certain. The CDR3 has 17 residues. Trimming took off 0 bases at V and 0 bases at J, with 12 bases between the two ends. The germline V gene encodes CDR1 KGHSH and CDR2 LQKENI. CDR3 coding DNA: TGTGCCAGCTCACCACCGGCGGTTATGAGCTCCTACAATGAGCAGTTCTTC. Translating gives CASSPPAVMSSYNEQFF.

V and J are TRBV28 and TRBJ2-3; D is uncertain. CDR3 size: 14 residues. Germline-derived CDR1 and CDR2 are MDHEN and SYDVKM. The V and J ends lost 4 bases and 2 bases respectively, with 10 bases between them. CDR3 amino acids: CASSSPQHTDTQYF. Here the CDR3 DNA reads TGTGCCAGCAGTTCTCCCCAGCACACAGATACGCAGTATTTT.

The chain combines TRBV28 with TRBJ1-2; D is possibly TRBD1 (5 bases). The CDR3 is 13 amino acids. Trimming stripped 3 bases from V and 4 bases from J, with 9 bases between. The germline gives CDR1 MDHEN, CDR2 SYDVKM. The CDR3 loop reads CASSFDSSYGYTF. CDR3 DNA sequence: TGTGCCAGCAGTTTCGACAGTTCCTATGGCTACACCTTC.

This chain connects TRBV7-6 to TRBJ1-3; a weak D match, TRBD1 (6 bases). The CDR3 is 15 amino acids. V lost 6 bases to trimming and J lost 2 bases, with 14 bases between them. Germline assignment: CDR1 SGHVS and CDR2 FNYEAQ. The CDR3 protein is CASSYEGGAGNTIYF. The CDR3 nucleotides read TGTGCCAGCAGTTACGAGGGGGGAGCTGGAAACACCATATATTTT.

The V gene is TRBV15, the J gene TRBJ2-1; weak D call: TRBD2 (5 bases). Germline CDR1 LNHNV, CDR2 YYDKDF (reference sequence). V was shortened by 5 bases and J by 7 bases, with 18 bases between the two germline ends. This CDR3 comprises 15 residues. As DNA, the CDR3 is TGTGCCACCAGCCTCGGAGGTGCAGCTCTGAATGAGCAGTTCTTC. It encodes CATSLGGAALNEQFF.

The chain combines TRBV2 with TRBJ2-5; TRBD1 matches 7 bases. This CDR3 has 12 residues. CDR1 and CDR2 from the germline V gene are SNHLY and FYNNEI. Trimming removed 8 bases from V and 1 base from J; junction bases left unmatched: 1. Written as DNA, the CDR3 is TGTGCCAGCGGGGACAGCCAAGAGACCCAGTACTTC. Translated, it gives CASGDSQETQYF.

The rearrangement uses TRBV11-2 and TRBJ1-1, with 12 bases identical to TRBD1. The germline V gene encodes CDR1 SGHAT and CDR2 FQNNGV. V trimming: 3 bases; J trimming: 1 base; junction bases outside the gene matches: 9. The CDR3 totals 18 residues. CDR3: CASSFMGQGAGGNTEAFF. CDR3 DNA sequence: TGTGCCAGCAGCTTTATGGGACAGGGGGCAGGGGGGAACACTGAAGCTTTCTTT.